The sequence of this TCR beta chain was determined in a study of cytomegalovirus exposure and HLA in healthy donors. Use of 60 Vbeta and 13 Jbeta primers characterized the PCR. Only in-frame clones appear in the TCRdb table, and some are missing; sequencing was by immunoSEQ multiplex PCR. The sample consists of 130,000 to 150,000 clones, approximately 82% of them appearing once. In germline, CDR1 is KGHSH, CDR2 LQKENI. V was trimmed by 0 bases and J by 6 bases, leaving 12 bases between them. The CDR3 runs 15 residues. Sequencing used PBMCs. The receptor was derived from a woman between 55 and 75 years old in good health and CMV-seropositive. This chain joins TRBV18 and TRBJ2-1; perhaps TRBD1 as D (5 bases). CDR3 sequence reads: CASSPPETVFNEQFF. As DNA, the CDR3 is TGTGCCAGCTCACCACCCGAGACAGTATTCAATGAGCAGTTCTTC.